This TCR beta chain was sequenced for a study of T-cell memory formation after mild COVID-19. Via MiXCR, TCRdb re-called the 5' RACE reads, giving one row per CDR3 protein. This table holds 380,000 or so distinct CDR3 sequences, 12% to 15% found once. Sequencing used PBMCs or a T cell subset sorted from them (not recorded which). The TCR sequence derives from a man younger than 35 who had mild COVID-19 (a few samples of this study predate the infection). Cell type and time point are not known.

Here the CDR3 DNA reads TGCAGCGTTTCGGACACGGCCAACGTCCTGACTTTC. Translating gives CSVSDTANVLTF. The chain has TRBV29-1 and TRBJ2-6; TRBD1 might be the D (5 bases). Germline values: CDR1 SQVTM, CDR2 ANQGSEA. The CDR3 covers 12 residues. Trimming removed 5 bases at V and 6 bases at J, with 8 bases between.